This TCR beta chain derives from a study of CD8 T cells in ankylosing spondylitis. Trimming stripped 6 bases from V and 0 bases from J, with 15 bases between. CDR3 length equals 15 residues. This clonotype was seen ten or more times. Its specificity is unknown. Study-level points and caveats: Blood of patients with ankylosing spondylitis appeared to be characterized by a TCR beta motif of about 8 highly homologous variants.

TCRdb re-called the 5' RACE reads through MiXCR, storing one row per CDR3 protein. Of 200,000 to 250,000 distinct CDR3 sequences in the sample, 15% to 20% were seen once. Sequencing was carried out using blood, either unsorted or a sorted T cell fraction (not recorded which). The TCR comes from a male donor with ankylosing spondylitis. The V gene is TRBV12-3 or TRBV12-4, the J gene TRBJ2-7, with D possibly matching TRBD1 (6 bases). CDR3 sequence (DNA): TGTGCCAGCAGCTTCGACGGGACAAGCTCCTACGAGCAGTACTTC. It translates to CASSFDGTSSYEQYF.